Below are 2 T cell receptor beta chains sequenced from a single sample in a study of blood T cell repertoires in COVID-19. TCRdb's copy holds only in-frame clones and misses some; the assay was immunoSEQ multiplex PCR. The data show fewer than 25,000 clones, roughly 87% seen once. Specimen: peripheral blood. The origin of the receptors is a man aged 65-85 years with acute or convalescent COVID-19.

J is TRBJ1-5 and V is TRBV18; D remains unclear. Deletions cut 2 bases from V and 0 bases from J, with 8 bases between. The CDR3 has 15 residues. CDR1 and CDR2 (germline): KGHSH, LQKENI. The CDR3 spells CASSPTSYSNQPQHF. In DNA, the CDR3 is TGTGCCAGCTCACCAACATCATATAGCAATCAGCCCCAGCATTTT.

The CDR3 protein is CASSLRAGGPNEQFF. The CDR3 DNA reads TGTGCCAGCAGCTTAAGAGCGGGGGGGCCGAATGAGCAGTTCTTC. This chain uses TRBV7-3 with TRBJ2-1, with 10 bases identical to TRBD2. The CDR3 sequence is 15 residues long. Germline values: CDR1 SGHTA, CDR2 FQGTGA. The ends lost 1 base at V and 7 bases at J; junction bases unmatched: 4. The variable domain in full, with the rest retrieved from reference TRBV7-3 and TRBJ2-1, is GAGVSQTPSNKVTEKGKYVELRCDPISGHTALYWYRQSLGQGPEFLIYFQGTGAADDSGLPNDRFFAVRPEGSVSTLKIQRTERGDSAVYLCASSLRAGGPNEQFFGPGTRLTVL.